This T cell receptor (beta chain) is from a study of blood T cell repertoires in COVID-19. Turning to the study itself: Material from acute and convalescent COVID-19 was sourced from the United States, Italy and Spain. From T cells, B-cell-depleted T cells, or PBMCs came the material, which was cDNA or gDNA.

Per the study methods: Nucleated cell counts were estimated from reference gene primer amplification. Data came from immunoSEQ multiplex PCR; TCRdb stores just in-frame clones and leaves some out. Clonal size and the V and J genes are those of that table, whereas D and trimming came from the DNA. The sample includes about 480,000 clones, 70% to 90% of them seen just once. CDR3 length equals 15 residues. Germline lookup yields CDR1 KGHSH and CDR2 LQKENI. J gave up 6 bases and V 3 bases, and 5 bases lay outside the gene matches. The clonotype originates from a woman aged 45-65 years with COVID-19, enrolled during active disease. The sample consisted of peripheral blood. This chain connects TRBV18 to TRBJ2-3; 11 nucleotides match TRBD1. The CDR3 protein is CASSPGQGATDTQYF. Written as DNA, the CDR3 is TGTGCCAGCTCACCCGGACAGGGGGCAACGGATACGCAGTATTTT.